This T cell receptor (beta chain) was sequenced during a study of blood T cell repertoires in COVID-19. Turning to the study itself: T cells, B-cell-depleted T cells, or PBMCs provided the cDNA or gDNA that served as material.

The data were produced by immunoSEQ multiplex PCR, yet TCRdb's version contains in-frame clones alone and is incomplete. Here the sample spans 120,000 to 150,000 clones, approximately 90% being singletons. Per germline, CDR1 SGHTA and CDR2 FQGNSA. V was trimmed by 6 bases and J by 4 bases, leaving 13 bases between them. The CDR3 is 14 amino acids. A single count supports this clone. The material sequenced was peripheral blood. This receptor was taken from a human donor in a cohort sampled during active COVID-19. The chain couples TRBV7-2 to TRBJ1-3, with TRBD1 as a possible D gene (5 bases). This CDR3 reads CASRGQGDGNTIYF. As DNA, the CDR3 is TGTGCCAGCAGGGGTCAGGGTGACGGAAACACCATATATTTT.